This section outlines one T cell receptor (beta chain) sequence together with its context. Its specificity is unknown. The data originate from a study of shared clonotypes between healthy human individuals. The study drew all its donors from Caucasian adults living in Nashville, Tennessee. Generated by immunoSEQ multiplex PCR, the TCRdb table keeps only in-frame clones and is missing some. This table holds millions of clones, roughly 92% found once. Germline CDR1 reads SGHRS; CDR2 reads YFSETQ. CDR3 length: 16 residues. V trimming: 4 bases; J trimming: 6 bases; junction bases outside the gene matches: 6. Whole-study results and caveats: Around 4.7% of naive CD4 clonotypes were shared across a few donors. Naive subsets generally exceeded memory subsets in estimated richness.

The chain links TRBV5-1 to TRBJ2-2, with 13 bases lining up with TRBD2. The sample comprised naive CD4+ T cells sorted from blood. The subset denotes: CD45RA+ positively selected. The sequence derives from a man younger than 30 in good health. CDR3 residues: CASSTGTSGVSGELFF. CDR3 nucleotides: TGCGCCAGCAGCACCGGGACTAGCGGGGTTTCCGGGGAGCTGTTTTTT.